This T cell receptor (beta chain) comes out of a study of chemoradiotherapy in HPV16-positive cancers. Study results and limitations: Functional assays defining HPV-specific T cells used only two HPV16-positive patients. For HPV16-positive patients, expanding HPV-responsive T cells associated with longer recurrence-free survival.

TCRdb's table, derived via immunoSEQ multiplex PCR, lists solely in-frame clones and lacks some. The sample yields fewer than 40,000 clones, around 92% seen once. Notes on this clone: Its antigen is still unknown.

Germline lookup yields CDR1 GTSNPN and CDR2 SVGIG (reference sequence). CDR3 length equals 13 residues. V lost 2 bases and J lost 9, with 14 bases in between. The chain joins TRBV30 to TRBJ1-5, with a possible D match to TRBD1 (5 bases). The input for sequencing was blood, taken from a patient who underwent chemoradiotherapy. The TCR was taken from a human donor with HPV-associated anogenital cancer. The CDR3 is CAWSRGEATPQHF. In nucleotides, the CDR3 is TGTGCCTGGAGTCGGGGGGAGGCGACGCCCCAGCATTTT.